The source of this T cell receptor beta chain is a study of shared clonotypes between healthy human individuals. Study-wide results and caveats: Sorted-subset sequencing, rarefaction showed, was incomplete despite large depth.

Caucasian adults living in Nashville, Tennessee, provided all samples. Points on this clone: Its antigen is still unknown.

Between the trimmed V and J ends, which lost 0 bases and 5 bases, there was a span of 18 bases. In germline, CDR1 is SGDLS, CDR2 YYNGEE. The CDR3 loop spans 16 amino acids. Sequencing used immunoSEQ multiplex PCR; TCRdb keeps in-frame clones, though not all of them. The repertoire includes a few million clones, 85% to 95% of them detected once, and approximately 0.41% sits in the top ten. The gene calls are TRBV9 and TRBJ2-7, with D perhaps TRBD1 (6 bases). The sample taken for sequencing was naive CD4+ T cells from PBMCs. As to subset: CD45RA+ positively selected. This TCR was recovered from a man in his late teens or twenties in good health. Some clones in this sample may be carry-over from other donors' samples. The DNA of the CDR3 is TGTGCCAGCAGCGTAGGCATCACAGGGCCTCGAGACGAGCAGTACTTC. Its translation is CASSVGITGPRDEQYF. Variable domain in full (rest from reference TRBV9 and TRBJ2-7): DSGVTQTPKHLITATGQRVTLRCSPRSGDLSVYWYQQSLDQGLQFLIQYYNGEERAKGNILERFSAQQFPDLHSELNLSSLELGDSALYFCASSVGITGPRDEQYFGPGTRLTVT.